These 29 T cell receptor beta chains share one sample of origin, sequenced in a study of blood T cell repertoires in COVID-19. Repertoires were generated with immunoSEQ multiplex PCR, while TCRdb's copy carries only in-frame clones and drops some. This sample yields approximately 110,000 clones, of which roughly 80% are seen a single time; 4.5% to 6% belongs to the top ten. Sequenced material: peripheral blood. The receptors shown here come from a man older than 75 with COVID-19, enrolled during active disease.

This clone was observed once. The V and J genes are TRBV12-3 or TRBV12-4 and TRBJ2-7; D remains ambiguous. CDR3 size: 11 residues. Trimming took off 8 bases at V and 2 bases at J, with 7 bases between the two ends. The CDR3 is CASGTTYEQYF. The CDR3 nucleotides are TGTGCCAGCGGAACTACCTACGAGCAGTACTTC.

The chain recombines TRBV10-3 with TRBJ2-1; 12 positions match TRBD2. V was clipped by 4 bases and J by 7 bases; unmatched bases: 8. The CDR3 runs to 16 residues. Germline CDR1 and CDR2: ENHRY and SYGVKD. The CDR3 reads CAISAGLAGSRNEQFF. The CDR3 DNA sequence: TGTGCCATCAGTGCAGGACTAGCGGGGTCGAGGAATGAGCAGTTCTTC.

This chain uses TRBV5-1 with TRBJ1-1; TRBD1 matches at 11 bases. Germline CDR1 SGHRS, CDR2 YFSETQ. The CDR3 extends over 16 amino acids. J was trimmed by 0 bases and V by 2 bases; bases with no gene match: 3. The CDR3 protein is CASSLGQGAVNTEAFF. The CDR3 DNA sequence: TGCGCCAGCAGCTTAGGACAGGGGGCCGTGAACACTGAAGCTTTCTTT.

This chain joins TRBV6-5 and TRBJ2-1; 12 nucleotides align to TRBD2. The CDR3 has 15 residues. The germline CDR1 and CDR2 sequences are MNHEY and SVGAGI. V lost 8 bases, J lost 8 bases, and 10 bases stayed unmatched. DNA for the CDR3: TGTGCCAGCCCCGGAGGGGCTAGCGGGAGGGATGAGCAGTTCTTC. Translating it yields CASPGGASGRDEQFF.

In this sample, this clone turned up once. The J gene is TRBJ2-1, the V gene TRBV19, with a possible D match to TRBD1 (5 bases). CDR1 LNHDA and CDR2 SQIVND come from the germline V gene (reference sequence). V gave up 4 bases and J gave up 6 bases, with 13 bases separating them. The CDR3 is made up of 14 amino acids. CDR3 in amino acids: CASSTHDSGNEQFF. In DNA, the CDR3 is TGTGCCAGTAGTACCCATGACAGTGGCAATGAGCAGTTCTTC.

J is TRBJ1-5 and V is TRBV15, with D perhaps TRBD1 (5 bases). Germline CDR1 LNHNV, CDR2 YYDKDF (reference sequence). The CDR3 runs to 16 residues. V shed 1 base and J shed 4 bases, with 14 bases lying between them. The CDR3 sequence: CATSRGRALINQPQHF. For the CDR3, the DNA is TGTGCCACCAGCAGAGGCAGGGCTTTGATTAATCAGCCCCAGCATTTT.

The chain carries TRBV2 and TRBJ2-5; 7 bases are shared with TRBD1. CDR3 length equals 15 residues. Per the germline V gene, CDR1 is SNHLY and CDR2 is FYNNEI. The trim removed 2 bases at V and 4 bases at J, leaving 7 bases unmatched. The DNA for the CDR3 is TGTGCCAGCAGTGAACTCGAGGGGGCGGGAGAGACCCAGTACTTC. It specifies CASSELEGAGETQYF.

The chain employs TRBV28 and TRBJ2-3; TRBD2 aligns across 11 bases. CDR3 length equals 21 residues. Losses at the gene ends were 4 bases for V and 4 bases for J; bases not matched to a gene: 22. Germline V lookup: CDR1 MDHEN, CDR2 SYDVKM. Here the CDR3 DNA reads TGTGCCAGCAGTTCCAGGGAGGGGTGGACTAGCGGGTATCCTGCCCCAGATACGCAGTATTTT. Amino acid sequence: CASSSREGWTSGYPAPDTQYF.

As DNA, the CDR3 is TGTGCCAGCAGTTCGACACGGCTGGGCAATCAGCCCCAGCATTTT. As protein: CASSSTRLGNQPQHF. This chain connects TRBV28 to TRBJ1-5; D not resolved. The germline CDR1 and CDR2 sequences are MDHEN and SYDVKM. The CDR3 is 15 amino acids. V lost 4 bases, J lost 2 bases, and 12 bases lay in between.

The CDR3 region has the DNA TGTGCCAGCAGTGGCAGGGATCGGTATCAGCCCCAGCATTTT. It codes for CASSGRDRYQPQHF. The V and J genes are TRBV2 and TRBJ1-5, with a weak D call TRBD1 (5 bases). CDR3 size: 14 residues. Germline CDR1 reads SNHLY; CDR2 reads FYNNEI. Trimming shortened V by 4 bases and J by 5 bases, and 12 bases separated the two germline ends. Drawing the rest from reference TRBV2 and TRBJ1-5, the complete variable domain is EPEVTQTPSHQVTQMGQEVILRCVPISNHLYFYWYRQILGQKVEFLVSFYNNEISEKSEIFDDQFSVERPDGSNFTLKIRSTKLEDSAMYFCASSGRDRYQPQHFGDGTRLSIL.

The V and J genes are TRBV10-3 and TRBJ1-1, with D unclear. V was trimmed by 3 bases and J by 4 bases, leaving 6 bases between them. Per the germline V gene, CDR1 is ENHRY and CDR2 is SYGVKD. This CDR3 has 12 amino acids. The CDR3 loop is CAISDQFTEAFF. For the CDR3, the DNA is TGTGCCATCAGTGATCAATTCACTGAAGCTTTCTTT.

V usage is TRBV11-3 and J usage is TRBJ2-2; a weak D match, TRBD2 (6 bases). With 5 bases removed from V and 0 bases from J, the gap between germline ends came to 10 bases. CDR1 SGHNT and CDR2 YENEEA come from the germline V gene. CDR3 length equals 15 residues. CDR3 coding DNA: TGTGCCAGCAGCGTTAGCGGCACGAACACCGGGGAGCTGTTTTTT. Translating it yields CASSVSGTNTGELFF.

The chain joins TRBV11-2 to TRBJ1-2; tentatively, D is TRBD1 (5 bases). The V end lost 5 bases, the J end lost 2 bases, and 12 bases lay between the germline ends. The germline gives CDR1 SGHAT, CDR2 FQNNGV. This CDR3 comprises 14 residues. The CDR3 region is CASSLKGPNYGYTF. DNA for the CDR3: TGTGCCAGCAGCCTGAAGGGGCCGAACTATGGCTACACCTTC.

This chain joins TRBV6-5 and TRBJ2-7; 10 nucleotides match TRBD2. CDR3 length equals 15 residues. Germline loops: CDR1 MNHEY, CDR2 SVGAGI. The V segment lost 6 bases and the J segment 3 bases; nucleotides outside the gene matches: 8. The CDR3 sequence: CASSRTSGRGYEQYF. The CDR3, as DNA: TGTGCCAGCAGCCGGACTAGCGGCAGAGGCTACGAGCAGTACTTC.

The V and J genes are TRBV2 and TRBJ1-4; a possible D gene is TRBD1 (5 bases). CDR1 and CDR2 from the germline V gene are SNHLY and FYNNEI. The CDR3 sequence is 13 residues long. Trimming shortened V by 6 bases and J by 8 bases, and 13 bases separated the two germline ends. The CDR3 spells CASRAGLAEKLFF. CDR3 DNA: TGTGCCAGCAGAGCAGGGCTCGCCGAAAAACTGTTTTTT.

The chain recombines TRBV18 with TRBJ2-5; 12 bases match TRBD2. Per germline, CDR1 KGHSH and CDR2 LQKENI. Germline trimming cut 3 bases from V and 1 base from J; bases unmatched to any gene: 3. The CDR3 consists of 16 residues. CDR3 in amino acids: CASSPWTSGAQETQYF. The DNA of the CDR3 is TGTGCCAGCTCACCCTGGACTAGCGGGGCCCAAGAGACCCAGTACTTC.

The chain recombines TRBV30 with TRBJ2-7; D is uncertain. V shed 0 bases and J shed 2 bases, with 8 bases lying between them. The CDR3 totals 13 residues. CDR1 and CDR2 (germline): GTSNPN, SVGIG (reference sequence). The CDR3 sequence: CAWSVLSTYEQYF. The CDR3 nucleotides are TGTGCCTGGAGTGTTCTAAGTACCTACGAGCAGTACTTC.

In its sample, this clone was seen once. This chain links TRBV6-2 or TRBV6-3 with TRBJ2-2, with D possibly being TRBD1 or TRBD2 (6 bases each). The CDR3 is made up of 13 amino acids. Looked up from germline, CDR1 is MNHEY and CDR2 is SVGEGT. The germline V and J ends were trimmed by 6 bases and 8 bases, with 13 bases remaining between them. The CDR3 sequence: CASSQGTGGELFF. As DNA, the CDR3 is TGTGCCAGCAGCCAGGGGACTGGTGGGGAGCTGTTTTTT.

This clone was found once. The V gene is TRBV25-1, the J gene TRBJ1-2; a possible D gene is TRBD1 (5 bases). Trimming took 0 bases from V and 5 from J, leaving 10 bases between them. CDR3 length equals 14 residues. In germline, CDR1 is MGHDK, CDR2 SYGVNS. In DNA, the CDR3 is TGTGCCAGCAGTGAATATAGCAGGGCTTATGGCTACACCTTC. Amino acid sequence: CASSEYSRAYGYTF.

This chain links TRBV24-1 with TRBJ2-2, with 9 bases fitting TRBD1. The ends lost 6 bases at V and 3 bases at J; junction bases unmatched: 4. The CDR3 covers 15 residues. Germline loops: CDR1 KGHDR, CDR2 SFDVKD. CDR3 in DNA: TGTGCCACCAGTATACGGGACAGGGACACCGGGGAGCTGTTTTTT. This gives the protein CATSIRDRDTGELFF.

The chain combines TRBV19 with TRBJ1-5; 9 nucleotides align to TRBD1. The germline V gene has CDR1 LNHDA and CDR2 SQIVND (reference sequence). J lost 0 bases, V lost 6 bases, and 6 bases had no gene match. The CDR3 totals 16 residues. The CDR3 bases are TGTGCCAGTAGGGGGGACAGGGACTATAGCAATCAGCCCCAGCATTTT. Its protein product is CASRGDRDYSNQPQHF.

This clone was seen once. V gene TRBV28 combines with J gene TRBJ2-7, with TRBD2 identical over 8 bases. V lost 6 bases to trimming and J lost 0 bases; unmatched junction nucleotides: 19. There are 19 residues in the CDR3. CDR1 is MDHEN, CDR2 SYDVKM, per germline. CDR3 bases: TGTGCCAGCAGATACGGGATAGCGGGACCCAGCGGGGACTCCTACGAGCAGTACTTC. Translated: CASRYGIAGPSGDSYEQYF.

The genes are TRBV9 and TRBJ2-3, with D perhaps TRBD1 (7 bases). V shed 1 base and J shed 4 bases, with 16 bases lying between them. Germline V lookup: CDR1 SGDLS, CDR2 YYNGEE. The CDR3 extends over 16 amino acids. CDR3 nucleotides: TGTGCCAGCAGCGTACAGGGGGGAGGAAATGCAGATACGCAGTATTTT. This encodes CASSVQGGGNADTQYF.

The gene calls are TRBV18 and TRBJ1-3, with 7 bases identical to TRBD1. The V gene end was trimmed by 2 bases and the J gene end by 2 bases; junction bases not matched to a gene: 3. The germline V gene has CDR1 KGHSH and CDR2 LQKENI. CDR3 length equals 15 residues. The CDR3 is CASSPTGDPGNTIYF. The DNA for the CDR3 is TGTGCCAGCTCACCAACAGGGGATCCTGGAAACACCATATATTTT. The entire variable domain, with the rest obtained from reference TRBV18 and TRBJ1-3, is as follows: NAGVMQNPRHLVRRRGQEARLRCSPMKGHSHVYWYRQLPEEGLKFMVYLQKENIIDESGMPKERFSAEFPKEGPSILRIQQVVRGDSAAYFCASSPTGDPGNTIYFGEGSWLTVV.

The J gene is TRBJ2-4, the V gene TRBV2; D might be TRBD2 (5 bases). Deletions cut 6 bases from V and 3 bases from J, with 9 bases between. The germline V gene encodes CDR1 SNHLY and CDR2 FYNNEI. CDR3 size: 13 residues. The CDR3 DNA reads as TGTGCCAGCAGCCCAGAGGGCAAAAACATTCAGTACTTC. Protein product: CASSPEGKNIQYF.

The chain uses TRBV13 and TRBJ2-7; D is undetermined. V was pared by 5 bases and J by 0 bases, with 5 bases between. The CDR3 is 12 residues long. Germline V lookup: CDR1 PRHDT, CDR2 FYEKMQ (reference sequence). CDR3 protein: CASSIISYEQYF. The CDR3, as DNA: TGTGCCAGCAGCATCATCTCCTACGAGCAGTACTTC.

The DNA for the CDR3 is TGTGCCACCTCACTAGCGGGAGCTGCATACAATGAGCAGTTCTTC. Translating gives CATSLAGAAYNEQFF. V usage is TRBV28 and J usage is TRBJ2-1; 11 bases map to TRBD2. The CDR3 totals 15 residues. Germline-derived CDR1 and CDR2 are MDHEN and SYDVKM. With V trimmed by 10 bases and J by 4 bases, 9 bases remained unmatched. Supplemented by reference TRBV28 and TRBJ2-1, the full variable domain reads DVKVTQSSRYLVKRTGEKVFLECVQDMDHENMFWYRQDPGLGLRLIYFSYDVKMKEKGDIPEGYSVSREKKERFSLILESASTNQTSMYLCATSLAGAAYNEQFFGPGTRLTVL.

The V call is TRBV28, the J call TRBJ1-2; tentative D call: TRBD1 (5 bases). Germline V gene sequence: CDR1 MDHEN, CDR2 SYDVKM. CDR3 length equals 16 residues. Trimming took off 5 bases at V and 2 bases at J, with 18 bases between the two ends. CDR3 DNA: TGTGCCAGCAGTCCCGGGGGAGGCCTTTCCAACTATGGCTACACCTTC. Its translation: CASSPGGGLSNYGYTF.

The V gene is TRBV18, the J gene TRBJ2-3, with D hard to call. The V end was cut by 1 base, the J end by 2 bases, with 4 bases between. The germline V gene encodes CDR1 KGHSH and CDR2 LQKENI. The CDR3 is 13 residues long. DNA for the CDR3: TGTGCCAGCTCACCACGAGTCACAGATACGCAGTATTTT. It is translated as CASSPRVTDTQYF.